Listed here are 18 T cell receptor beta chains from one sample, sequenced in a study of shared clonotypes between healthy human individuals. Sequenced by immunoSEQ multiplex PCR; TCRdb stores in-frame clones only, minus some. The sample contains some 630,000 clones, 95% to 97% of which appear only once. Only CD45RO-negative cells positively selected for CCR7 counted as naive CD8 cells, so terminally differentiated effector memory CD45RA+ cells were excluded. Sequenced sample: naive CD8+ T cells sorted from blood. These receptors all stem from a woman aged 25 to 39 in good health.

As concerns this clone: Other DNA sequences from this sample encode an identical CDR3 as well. The CDR3 sequence: CASSFGGEQYF. The CDR3 nucleotides read TGTGCCAGCAGTTTCGGGGGTGAGCAGTACTTC. The chain employs TRBV27 and TRBJ2-7; weak D call: TRBD2 (6 bases). The CDR3 totals 11 residues. Germline CDR1 reads MNHEY; CDR2 reads SMNVEV (reference sequence). V was trimmed by 3 bases and J by 7 bases, leaving 7 bases between them.

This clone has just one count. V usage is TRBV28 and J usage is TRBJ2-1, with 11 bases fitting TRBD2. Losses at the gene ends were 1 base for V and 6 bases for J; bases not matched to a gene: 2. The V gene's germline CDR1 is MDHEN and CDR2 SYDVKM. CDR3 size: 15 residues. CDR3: CASSLFSGRGNEQFF. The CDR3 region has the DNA TGTGCCAGCAGTTTATTTAGCGGGAGGGGCAATGAGCAGTTCTTC.

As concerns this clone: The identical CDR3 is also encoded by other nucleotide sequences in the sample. The CDR3 is CASSLLGNTGELFF. CDR3 nucleotide sequence: TGTGCCAGCAGTTTGTTGGGGAACACCGGGGAGCTGTTTTTT. The chain joins TRBV27 to TRBJ2-2; D remains unclear. The CDR3 spans 14 residues. Germline V gene sequence: CDR1 MNHEY, CDR2 SMNVEV (reference sequence). V gave up 3 bases and J gave up 1 base, with 6 bases separating them.

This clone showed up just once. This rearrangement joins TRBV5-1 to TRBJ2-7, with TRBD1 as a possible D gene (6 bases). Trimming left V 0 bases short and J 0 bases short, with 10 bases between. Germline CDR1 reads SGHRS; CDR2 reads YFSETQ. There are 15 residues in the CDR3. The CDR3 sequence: CASSLGGGISYEQYF. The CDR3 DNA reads TGCGCCAGCAGCTTGGGAGGGGGAATCTCCTACGAGCAGTACTTC.

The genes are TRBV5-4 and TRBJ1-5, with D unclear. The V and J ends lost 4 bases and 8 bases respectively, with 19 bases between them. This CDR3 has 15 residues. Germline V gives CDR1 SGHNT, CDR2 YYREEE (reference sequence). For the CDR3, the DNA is TGTGCCAGCAGCCGTTCAGGACGCTCCGGGGAGCCCCAGCATTTT. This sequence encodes CASSRSGRSGEPQHF.

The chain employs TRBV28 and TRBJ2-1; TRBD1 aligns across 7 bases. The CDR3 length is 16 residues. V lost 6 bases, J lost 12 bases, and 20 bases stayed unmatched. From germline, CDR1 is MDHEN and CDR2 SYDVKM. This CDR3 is CASSPPRQGVGVGQFF. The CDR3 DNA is TGTGCCAGCAGCCCCCCCCGACAGGGAGTGGGTGTTGGGCAGTTCTTC.

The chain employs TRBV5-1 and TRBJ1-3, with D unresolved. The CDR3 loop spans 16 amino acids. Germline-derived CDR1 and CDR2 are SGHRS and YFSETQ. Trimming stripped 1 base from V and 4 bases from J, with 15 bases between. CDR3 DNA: TGCGCCAGCAGCTTGTCTATCGTCACGGACGGAAACACCATATATTTT. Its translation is CASSLSIVTDGNTIYF.

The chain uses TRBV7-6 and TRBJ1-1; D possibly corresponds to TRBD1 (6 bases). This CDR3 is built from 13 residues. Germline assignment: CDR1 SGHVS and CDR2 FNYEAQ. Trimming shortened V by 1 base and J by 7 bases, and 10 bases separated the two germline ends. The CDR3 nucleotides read TGTGCCAGCAGCTTAGAGGCAGGGGTTGAAGCTTTCTTT. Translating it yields CASSLEAGVEAFF.

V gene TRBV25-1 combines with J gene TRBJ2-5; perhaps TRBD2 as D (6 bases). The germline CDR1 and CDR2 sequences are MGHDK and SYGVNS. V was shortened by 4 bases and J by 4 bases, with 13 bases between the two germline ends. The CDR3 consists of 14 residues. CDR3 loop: CASSAGRGIETQYF. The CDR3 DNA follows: TGTGCCAGCAGTGCCGGGAGAGGGATAGAGACCCAGTACTTC.

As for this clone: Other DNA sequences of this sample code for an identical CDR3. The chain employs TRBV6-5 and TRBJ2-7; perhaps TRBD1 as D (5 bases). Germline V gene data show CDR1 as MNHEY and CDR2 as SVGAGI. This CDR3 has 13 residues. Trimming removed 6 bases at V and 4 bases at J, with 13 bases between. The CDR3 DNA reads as TGTGCCAGCAGCCCAGGGTTGGGGTACGAGCAGTACTTC. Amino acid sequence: CASSPGLGYEQYF.

This CDR3 reads CSAHRAYEQYF. The CDR3 nucleotides are TGCAGTGCGCACAGGGCCTACGAGCAGTACTTC. V is TRBV20-1 and J is TRBJ2-7, with D maybe TRBD1 (6 bases). The germline V gene encodes CDR1 DFQATT and CDR2 SNEGSKA (reference sequence). Trimming pared 6 bases from V and 2 bases from J, leaving 8 bases between. The CDR3 loop spans 11 amino acids.

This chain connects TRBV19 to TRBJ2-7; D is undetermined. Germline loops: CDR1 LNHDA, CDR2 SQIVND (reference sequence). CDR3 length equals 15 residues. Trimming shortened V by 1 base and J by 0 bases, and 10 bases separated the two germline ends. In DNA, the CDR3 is TGTGCCAGTAGTATAGTTGGCGTGAGCTCCTACGAGCAGTACTTC. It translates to CASSIVGVSSYEQYF.

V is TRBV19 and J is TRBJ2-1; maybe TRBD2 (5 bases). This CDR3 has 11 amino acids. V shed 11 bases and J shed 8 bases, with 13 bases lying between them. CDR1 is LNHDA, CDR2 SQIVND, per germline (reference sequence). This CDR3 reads CASQLGDEQFF. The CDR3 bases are TGTGCCTCTCAACTAGGCGATGAGCAGTTCTTC.

CDR3 coding DNA: TGTGCCATCAAACAAACAGGGGGACTCACTGAAGCTTTCTTT. It codes for CAIKQTGGLTEAFF. This rearrangement joins TRBV10-3 to TRBJ1-1; 8 nucleotides match TRBD1. After removal of 7 bases from V and 4 bases from J, the junction contained 8 bases not matched to a gene. Germline CDR1 is ENHRY and CDR2 is SYGVKD. The CDR3 consists of 14 residues.

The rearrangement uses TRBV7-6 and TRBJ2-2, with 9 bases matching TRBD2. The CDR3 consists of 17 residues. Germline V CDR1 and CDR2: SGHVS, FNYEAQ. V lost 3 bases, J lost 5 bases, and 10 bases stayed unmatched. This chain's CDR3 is CASSLSLAGTRTGELFF. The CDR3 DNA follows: TGTGCCAGCAGCTTGTCCCTAGCGGGAACGAGGACCGGGGAGCTGTTTTTT.

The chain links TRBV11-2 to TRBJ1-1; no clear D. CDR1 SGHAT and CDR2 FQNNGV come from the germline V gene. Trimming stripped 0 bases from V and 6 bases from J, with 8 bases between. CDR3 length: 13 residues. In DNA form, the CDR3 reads TGTGCCAGCAGCTTAGACCCTGGAGCTGAAGCTTTCTTT. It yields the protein CASSLDPGAEAFF. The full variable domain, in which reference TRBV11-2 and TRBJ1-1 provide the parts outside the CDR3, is EAGVAQSPRYKIIEKRQSVAFWCNPISGHATLYWYQQILGQGPKLLIQFQNNGVVDDSQLPKDRFSAERLKGVDSTLKIQPAKLEDSAVYLCASSLDPGAEAFFGQGTRLTVV.

CDR3 amino acids: CASSHPTGGVNEQYF. The CDR3 DNA sequence: TGTGCCAGCAGTCATCCGACGGGGGGCGTCAACGAGCAGTACTTC. The V call is TRBV28, the J call TRBJ2-7; D is perhaps TRBD2 (7 bases). The CDR3 is 15 amino acids. V lost 5 bases and J 5 bases, leaving 19 bases between the germline ends. The V gene's germline CDR1 is MDHEN and CDR2 SYDVKM.

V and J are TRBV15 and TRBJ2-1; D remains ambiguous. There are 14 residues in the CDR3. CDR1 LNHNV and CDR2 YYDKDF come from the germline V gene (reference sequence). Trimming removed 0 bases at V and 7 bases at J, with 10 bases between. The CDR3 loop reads CATSREVGSNEQFF. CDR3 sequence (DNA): TGTGCCACCAGCAGAGAAGTAGGAAGTAATGAGCAGTTCTTC.